A single sample is the source of the 3 T cell receptor beta chains below, sequenced in a study of cytomegalovirus exposure and HLA in healthy donors. Sequenced by immunoSEQ multiplex PCR; TCRdb stores in-frame clones only, minus some. Of about 150,000 clones in the sample, approximately 94% are singletons; the top ten hold 1.5% to 2%. The sample consisted of PBMCs. Source of these receptors: a man aged 18 to 35 in good health and CMV-seropositive.

This chain joins TRBV12-2 and TRBJ2-3; the table calls TRBD2, which could not be checked here. TRBV12-2 is a known pseudogene. The CDR3 contains 20 residues. The CDR3 DNA reads TGTGCAAGTCGCTTCCGAGGGACTAGCGCTATATGGGGTCACACAGATACGCAGTATTTT. Protein product: CASRFRGTSAIWGHTDTQYF.

The J gene is TRBJ2-1, the V gene TRBV19; 7 bases fit TRBD2. V trimming: 0 bases; J trimming: 4 bases; junction bases outside the gene matches: 6. There are 16 residues in the CDR3. CDR1 and CDR2 (germline): LNHDA, SQIVND (reference sequence). The CDR3 nucleotides are TGTGCCAGTAGTATAGATCGTATCGGGAGGTACAATGAGCAGTTCTTC. Encoded protein: CASSIDRIGRYNEQFF.

This clone was recorded once. The V call is TRBV5-4, the J call TRBJ2-7, with D maybe TRBD2 (6 bases). Germline V gene lookup returns CDR1 SGHNT and CDR2 YYREEE (reference sequence). V lost 3 bases and J 3 bases, leaving 10 bases between the germline ends. There are 13 residues in the CDR3. The CDR3 bases are TGTGCCAGCAGCTCTGGGACTCACTACGAGCAGTACTTC. This encodes CASSSGTHYEQYF.